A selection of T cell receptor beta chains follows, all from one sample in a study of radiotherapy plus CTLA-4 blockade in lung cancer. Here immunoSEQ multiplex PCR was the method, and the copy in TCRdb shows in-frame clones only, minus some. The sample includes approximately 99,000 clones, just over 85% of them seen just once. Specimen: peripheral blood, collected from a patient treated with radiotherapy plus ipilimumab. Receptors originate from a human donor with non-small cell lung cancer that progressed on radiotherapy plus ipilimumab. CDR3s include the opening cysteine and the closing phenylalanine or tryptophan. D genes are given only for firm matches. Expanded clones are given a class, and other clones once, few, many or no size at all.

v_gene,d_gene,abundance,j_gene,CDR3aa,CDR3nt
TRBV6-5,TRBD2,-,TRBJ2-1,CASSYPSGAGGNEQFF,TGTGCCAGCAGTTACCCTAGCGGGGCAGGGGGCAATGAGCAGTTCTTC
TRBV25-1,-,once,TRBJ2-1,CASSEGRVSRVF,TGTGCCAGCAGTGAGGGGCGTGTTAGCAGGGTCTTC
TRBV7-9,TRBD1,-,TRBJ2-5,CASLSGQVQETQYF,TGTGCCAGCCTATCGGGACAGGTACAAGAGACCCAGTACTTC
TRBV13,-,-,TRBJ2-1,CASSLRGAGNEQFF,TGTGCCAGCAGCTTACGGGGGGCCGGGAATGAGCAGTTCTTC
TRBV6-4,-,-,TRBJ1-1,CASIGMPGGGTEAFF,TGTGCCAGCATAGGGATGCCCGGTGGCGGGACTGAAGCTTTCTTT
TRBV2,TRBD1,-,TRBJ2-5,CASRLDREGLETQYF,TGTGCCAGCAGATTAGACAGGGAAGGTTTGGAGACCCAGTACTTC
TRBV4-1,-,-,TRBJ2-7,CASSAGPVYEQYF,TGCGCCAGCAGTGCGGGACCCGTCTACGAGCAGTACTTC
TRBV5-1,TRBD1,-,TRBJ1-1,CASSQQGGNTEAFF,TGCGCCAGCAGCCAACAGGGGGGGAACACTGAAGCTTTCTTT
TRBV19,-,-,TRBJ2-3,CASSTGNGRFTDTQYF,TGTGCCAGCTCCACCGGTAATGGTAGATTCACGGATACGCAGTATTTT
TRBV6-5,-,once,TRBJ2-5,CASSYGSGYQETQYF,TGTGCCAGCAGTTACGGGTCAGGTTACCAAGAGACCCAGTACTTC
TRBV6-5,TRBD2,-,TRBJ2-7,CASSYSGLAGTEQYF,TGTGCCAGCAGTTACTCCGGCCTAGCGGGAACAGAGCAGTACTTC
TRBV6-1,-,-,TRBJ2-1,CASSGVIGGEQFF,TGTGCCAGCAGTGGCGTAATAGGGGGTGAGCAGTTCTTC
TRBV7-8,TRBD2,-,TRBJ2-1,CASSLDALAGDVLNEQFF,TGTGCCAGCAGCTTAGATGCTTTAGCGGGGGACGTCTTGAATGAGCAGTTCTTC
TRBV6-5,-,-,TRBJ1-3,CASHSGNTIYF,TGTGCCAGCCACTCTGGAAACACCATATATTTT
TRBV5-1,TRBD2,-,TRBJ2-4,CASSLATAGGAKNIQYF,TGCGCCAGCAGCTTGGCGACGGCGGGGGGCGCCAAAAACATTCAGTACTTC
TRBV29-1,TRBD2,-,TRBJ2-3,CSVVVREGAPLYF,TGCAGCGTTGTTGTACGGGAGGGAGCCCCTTTGTATTTT
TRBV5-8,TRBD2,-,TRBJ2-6,CASSLMGGSAGANVLTF,TGTGCCAGCAGCTTGATGGGCGGGAGCGCTGGGGCCAACGTCCTGACTTTC
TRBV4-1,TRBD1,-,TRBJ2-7,CASSHNTGTGVDEQYF,TGCGCCAGCAGCCACAACACCGGGACAGGGGTCGACGAGCAGTACTTC
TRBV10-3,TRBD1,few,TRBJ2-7,CAISDVQGQSSYEQYF,TGTGCCATCAGTGATGTACAGGGGCAGAGCTCCTACGAGCAGTACTTC
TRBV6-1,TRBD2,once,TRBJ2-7,CASMGGGLGSYEQYF,TGTGCCAGCATGGGGGGGGGATTAGGGTCCTACGAGCAGTACTTC
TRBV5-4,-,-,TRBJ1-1,CASSPTRGLVTEAFF,TGTGCCAGCAGCCCTACCCGGGGGTTAGTCACTGAAGCTTTCTTT
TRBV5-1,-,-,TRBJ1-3,CASSLSGSGNTIYF,TGCGCCAGCAGCCTAAGTGGATCTGGAAACACCATATATTTT
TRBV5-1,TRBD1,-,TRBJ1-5,CASSLQGLGQPQHF,TGCGCCAGCAGCTTACAGGGGTTAGGGCAGCCCCAGCATTTT
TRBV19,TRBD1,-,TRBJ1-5,CASSAQGAGQPQHF,TGTGCCAGTAGTGCACAGGGGGCGGGTCAGCCCCAGCATTTT
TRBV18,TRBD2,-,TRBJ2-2,CASSQGLAVNTGELFF,TGTGCCAGCTCACAGGGACTAGCGGTGAACACCGGGGAGCTGTTTTTT
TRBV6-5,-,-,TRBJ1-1,CASRYSGTNTEAFF,TGTGCCAGCAGATATTCAGGGACCAACACTGAAGCTTTCTTT
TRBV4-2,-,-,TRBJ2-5,CASSQVAVGQGRRNQYF,TGTGCCAGCAGCCAAGTGGCCGTTGGGCAGGGAAGGAGAAACCAGTACTTC
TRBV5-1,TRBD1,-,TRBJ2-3,CASSLAGQGLADTQYF,TGCGCCAGCAGCTTGGCGGGACAGGGGTTAGCAGATACGCAGTATTTT
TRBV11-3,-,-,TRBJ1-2,CASSLDIGGYTF,TGTGCCAGCAGCTTGGACATCGGGGGCTACACCTTC
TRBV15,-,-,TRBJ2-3,CATSRVRGSSTDTQYF,TGTGCCACCAGCAGAGTCCGGGGCAGCTCCACAGATACGCAGTATTTT
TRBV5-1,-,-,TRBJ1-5,CASSLGTGNQPQHF,TGCGCCAGCAGCTTGGGGACAGGCAATCAGCCCCAGCATTTT
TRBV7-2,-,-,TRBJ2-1,CASSQVGQVAGRYNEQFF,TGTGCCAGCAGCCAAGTGGGCCAGGTGGCAGGGAGGTACAATGAGCAGTTCTTC
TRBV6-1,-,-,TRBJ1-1,CASIKTLGTEAFF,TGTGCCAGCATTAAGACATTGGGGACTGAAGCTTTCTTT
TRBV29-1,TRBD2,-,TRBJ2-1,CSGTGAGGRFRGNEQFF,TGCAGCGGAACTGGGGCGGGGGGGAGGTTCCGAGGGAATGAGCAGTTCTTC
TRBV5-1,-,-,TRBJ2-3,CASSPRSTTDTQYF,TGCGCCAGCAGCCCACGGTCGACCACAGATACGCAGTATTTT
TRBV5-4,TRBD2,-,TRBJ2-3,CASSLFGAGGRGTDTQYF,TGTGCCAGCAGCTTGTTTGGAGCGGGAGGGCGGGGTACAGATACGCAGTATTTT
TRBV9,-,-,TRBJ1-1,CASSSPAGTNTEAFF,TGTGCCAGCAGCTCCCCAGCAGGGACGAACACTGAAGCTTTCTTT
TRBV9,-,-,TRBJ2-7,CASSVEMSSEQYF,TGTGCCAGCAGCGTAGAAATGTCTTCCGAGCAGTACTTC
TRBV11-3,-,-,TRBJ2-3,CASTMTGTDTQYF,TGTGCCAGCACAATGACAGGCACAGATACGCAGTATTTT
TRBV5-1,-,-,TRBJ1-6,CASSAGPKYNSPLHF,TGCGCCAGCAGCGCGGGACCGAAGTATAATTCACCCCTCCACTTT
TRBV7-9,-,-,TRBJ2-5,CASSLGANGETQYF,TGTGCCAGCAGCTTGGGCGCCAATGGGGAGACCCAGTACTTC
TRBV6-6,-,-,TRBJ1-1,CASSVQHGTEAFF,TGTGCCAGCAGCGTCCAGCATGGGACTGAAGCTTTCTTT
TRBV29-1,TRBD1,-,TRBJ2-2,CSVTGDGELFF,TGCAGCGTTACAGGGGACGGGGAGCTGTTTTTT
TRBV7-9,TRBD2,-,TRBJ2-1,CASSRGLAPNEQFF,TGTGCCAGCAGCAGGGGACTAGCTCCCAATGAGCAGTTCTTC
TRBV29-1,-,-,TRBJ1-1,CSVDSEAFF,TGCAGCGTTGATTCTGAAGCTTTCTTT
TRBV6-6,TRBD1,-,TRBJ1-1,CASRSDRGVTEAFF,TGTGCCAGCAGGAGTGACAGGGGGGTTACTGAAGCTTTCTTT
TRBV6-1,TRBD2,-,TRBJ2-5,CASSEEAGGKETQYF,TGTGCCAGCAGTGAAGAGGCGGGAGGGAAAGAGACCCAGTACTTC
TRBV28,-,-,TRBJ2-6,CAIRSSGANVLTF,TGTGCCATCAGGAGCTCTGGGGCCAACGTCCTGACTTTC
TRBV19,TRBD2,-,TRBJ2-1,CASRLAGAHEQFF,TGTGCCAGTAGGCTAGCGGGAGCCCATGAGCAGTTCTTC
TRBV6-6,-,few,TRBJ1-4,CASSRTGVVEKLFF,TGTGCCAGCAGCCGAACGGGGGTGGTTGAAAAACTGTTTTTT
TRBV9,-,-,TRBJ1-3,CASSVAQGTGNTIYF,TGTGCCAGCAGCGTAGCTCAGGGTACGGGAAACACCATATATTTT
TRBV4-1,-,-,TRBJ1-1,CASSQDGRGTEAFF,TGCGCCAGCAGCCAAGATGGGCGGGGTACTGAAGCTTTCTTT
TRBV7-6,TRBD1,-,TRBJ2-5,CASSLDRGVETQYF,TGTGCCAGCAGCTTAGACAGGGGGGTCGAGACCCAGTACTTC